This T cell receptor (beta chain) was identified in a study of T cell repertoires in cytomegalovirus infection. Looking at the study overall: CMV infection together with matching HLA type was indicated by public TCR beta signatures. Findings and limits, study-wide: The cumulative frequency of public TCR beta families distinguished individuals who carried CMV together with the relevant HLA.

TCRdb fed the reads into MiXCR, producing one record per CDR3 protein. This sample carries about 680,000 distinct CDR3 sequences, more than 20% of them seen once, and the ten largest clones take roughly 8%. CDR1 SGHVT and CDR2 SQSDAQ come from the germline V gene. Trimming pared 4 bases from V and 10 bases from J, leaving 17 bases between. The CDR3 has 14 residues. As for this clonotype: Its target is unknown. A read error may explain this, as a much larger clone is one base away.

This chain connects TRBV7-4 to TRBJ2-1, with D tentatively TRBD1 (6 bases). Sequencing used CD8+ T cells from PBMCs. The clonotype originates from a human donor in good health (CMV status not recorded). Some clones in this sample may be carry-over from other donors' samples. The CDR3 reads CASSSGDEVSEQFF. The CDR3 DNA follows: TGTGCCAGCAGCTCAGGGGACGAAGTCAGCGAGCAGTTCTTC.